This T cell receptor beta chain was recorded in a study of blood T cell repertoires in COVID-19. Study-wide context: In each case, the material was cDNA or gDNA derived from T cells, B-cell-depleted T cells, or PBMCs.

Germline V lookup: CDR1 SGHTA, CDR2 FQGNSA. CDR3 length: 16 residues. Trimming took 1 base from V and 6 from J, leaving 16 bases between them. Authors' data handling: Reference gene primer amplification gave nucleated cell count estimates. Sequencing used immunoSEQ multiplex PCR; TCRdb keeps in-frame clones, though not all of them. V and J calls plus clone size are reproduced from that table; the DNA served to infer D and trimming. The repertoire holds fewer than 250,000 clones, with approximately 85% as singletons. The source of this sequence is a woman in her 70s with acute or convalescent COVID-19. Sequenced sample: peripheral blood. The chain employs TRBV7-2 and TRBJ1-5, with a possible D match to TRBD1 (6 bases). For the CDR3, the DNA is TGTGCCAGCAGCTTAGTCAACAGGGAAGTGGGTCAGCCCCAGCATTTT. It specifies CASSLVNREVGQPQHF.